These 29 T cell receptor beta chains were sequenced from one sample in a study of control samples from healthy donors and cancer patients. Profiling relied on immunoSEQ multiplex PCR, and the TCRdb table lists in-frame clones only, not all of them. Of 130,000 or so clones listed, about 90% are singletons. Sequencing input: blood. The receptors derive from a man between 18 and 29 years old in good health.

V usage is TRBV3-1 (or the pseudogene TRBV3-2) and J usage is TRBJ1-1; the D gene is possibly TRBD1 (6 bases). V lost 3 bases, J lost 5 bases, and 13 bases lay in between. Germline V CDR1 and CDR2: LGHDT, YNNKEL (reference sequence). This CDR3 contains 14 residues. CDR3 loop: CASSHRSRGTEAFF. The CDR3, as DNA: TGTGCCAGCAGCCACAGATCGAGGGGGACTGAAGCTTTCTTT.

V gene TRBV7-3 combines with J gene TRBJ1-2; D unresolved. The CDR3 has 13 residues. From germline, CDR1 is SGHTA and CDR2 FQGTGA. The V end lost 1 base, the J end lost 4 bases, and 7 bases lay between the germline ends. CDR3 DNA sequence: TGTGCCAGCAGCTTAAACAGAGTCTATGGCTACACCTTC. Its protein is CASSLNRVYGYTF.

The rearrangement joins TRBV5-1 to TRBJ2-7, with 10 bases identical to TRBD1. Losses at the gene ends were 4 bases for V and 6 bases for J; bases not matched to a gene: 7. The CDR3 spans 14 residues. Germline CDR1 SGHRS, CDR2 YFSETQ. CDR3 sequence reads: CASSPGQGETEQYF. Here the CDR3 DNA reads TGCGCCAGCAGCCCCGGACAGGGGGAGACCGAGCAGTACTTC.

This sequence joins TRBV7-8 and TRBJ2-2; D ambiguous. Looked up from germline, CDR1 is SGHVS and CDR2 is FQNEAQ. The CDR3 is 14 amino acids. V was trimmed by 1 base and J by 5 bases, leaving 8 bases between them. In nucleotides, the CDR3 is TGTGCCAGCAGCTTAGGTTTAGGTACCGGGGAGCTGTTTTTT. This codes for CASSLGLGTGELFF.

This chain links TRBV3-1 (or the pseudogene TRBV3-2) with TRBJ1-1, with TRBD1 identical over 7 bases. CDR1 and CDR2 (germline): LGHDT, YNNKEL (reference sequence). The ends lost 1 base at V and 1 base at J; junction bases unmatched: 6. The CDR3 is made up of 16 amino acids. CDR3 residues: CASSQVNEGANTEAFF. The CDR3 DNA reads as TGTGCCAGCAGCCAAGTTAACGAGGGGGCGAACACTGAAGCTTTCTTT.

V and J are TRBV5-6 and TRBJ2-1; D gene ambiguous. The germline gives CDR1 SGHDT, CDR2 YYEEEE. V lost 0 bases and J lost 2, with 9 bases in between. The CDR3 totals 15 residues. CDR3 sequence reads: CASSLGGAPYNEQFF. DNA for the CDR3: TGTGCCAGCAGCTTGGGTGGAGCTCCCTACAATGAGCAGTTCTTC.

The J gene is TRBJ2-3, the V gene TRBV6-2 or TRBV6-3; TRBD2 might be the D (6 bases). CDR1 MNHEY and CDR2 SVGEGT come from the germline V gene. The V end was cut by 5 bases, the J end by 2 bases, with 17 bases between. This CDR3 has 16 residues. The CDR3 is CASSDEGRLTTDTQYF. CDR3 in DNA: TGTGCCAGCAGTGACGAAGGGAGGCTGACCACAGATACGCAGTATTTT.

This chain connects TRBV6-4 to TRBJ1-1; D may be TRBD1 (6 bases). Trimming shortened V by 11 bases and J by 8 bases, and 12 bases separated the two germline ends. The CDR3 covers 10 residues. Per germline, CDR1 MRHNA and CDR2 SNTAGT. The CDR3 reads CAPQGNEAFF. As DNA, the CDR3 is TGTGCCCCCCAGGGGAACGAAGCTTTCTTT.

The J gene is TRBJ2-1, the V gene TRBV24-1; no definite D call. CDR3 length: 14 residues. With 4 bases removed from V and 0 bases from J, the gap between germline ends came to 6 bases. Germline V CDR1 and CDR2: KGHDR, SFDVKD. The CDR3 spells CATSEGSSYNEQFF. The CDR3 DNA reads TGTGCCACCAGTGAGGGTAGCTCCTACAATGAGCAGTTCTTC.

The V and J genes are TRBV2 and TRBJ2-5; 13 nucleotides align to TRBD2. CDR1 is SNHLY, CDR2 FYNNEI, per germline. The CDR3 runs to 15 residues. After removal of 1 base from V and 4 bases from J, the junction contained 0 bases not matched to a gene. Here the CDR3 DNA reads TGTGCCAGCAGTGAAGGACTAGCGGGGGGAGAGACCCAGTACTTC. Protein product: CASSEGLAGGETQYF.

This clone showed up just a few times. CDR3 protein: CASSQVGSSGGNTIYF. The CDR3 DNA sequence: TGTGCCAGCAGCCAAGTAGGGTCGTCGGGTGGAAACACCATATATTTT. The V call is TRBV3-1 (or the pseudogene TRBV3-2), the J call TRBJ1-3; no firm D call. The V end lost 1 base, the J end lost 3 bases, and 13 bases lay between the germline ends. Germline V gene sequence: CDR1 LGHDT, CDR2 YNNKEL (reference sequence). This CDR3 region has 16 residues.

The rearrangement links TRBV18 to TRBJ2-3; D gene uncertain. From germline, CDR1 is KGHSH and CDR2 LQKENI. V was trimmed by 5 bases and J by 1 base, leaving 13 bases between them. This CDR3 comprises 15 residues. CDR3 protein: CASSSTSSGTDTQYF. CDR3 DNA: TGTGCCAGCTCAAGTACCTCGAGTGGCACAGATACGCAGTATTTT.

The chain employs TRBV21-1 and TRBJ1-6; TRBD1, the table's D call, was not compared with the DNA. TRBV21-1 counts as a pseudogene. The CDR3 consists of 17 residues. The CDR3: CASSKVPGESYNSPLHF. CDR3 DNA sequence: TGTGCCAGCAGCAAGGTGCCAGGTGAGTCCTATAATTCACCCCTCCACTTT.

V is TRBV6-6 and J is TRBJ2-7, with a possible D match to TRBD1 (6 bases). Per the germline V gene, CDR1 is MNHNY and CDR2 is SVGAGI (reference sequence). Deletions cut 6 bases from V and 3 bases from J, with 9 bases between. The CDR3 runs 12 residues. In DNA, the CDR3 is TGTGCCAGCAGCATCAGGGGCTACGAGCAGTACTTC. Translated: CASSIRGYEQYF.

This clone was seen a single time. The V and J genes are TRBV7-2 and TRBJ1-2, with TRBD1 identical over 8 bases. The CDR3 length is 16 residues. Germline V gene sequence: CDR1 SGHTA, CDR2 FQGNSA. The V and J ends lost 1 base and 0 bases, in that order; junction bases with no gene match: 4. The CDR3 DNA sequence: TGTGCCAGCAGCTTAGTGCAGGGGGCTACTAACTATGGCTACACCTTC. Its translation: CASSLVQGATNYGYTF. Combining the CDR3 with reference TRBV7-2 and TRBJ1-2 gives the whole variable domain GAGVSQSPSNKVTEKGKDVELRCDPISGHTALYWYRQSLGQGLEFLIYFQGNSAPDKSGLPSDRFSAERTGGSVSTLTIQRTQQEDSAVYLCASSLVQGATNYGYTFGSGTRLTVV.

V is TRBV5-6 and J is TRBJ2-7; perhaps TRBD2 as D (7 bases). From germline, CDR1 is SGHDT and CDR2 YYEEEE. Trimming removed 5 bases at V and 3 bases at J, with 18 bases between. There are 15 residues in the CDR3. The CDR3 DNA follows: TGTGCCAGCAGGGTGAGGGGGAGGGGAGGCTACGAGCAGTACTTC. Translating gives CASRVRGRGGYEQYF.

V and J are TRBV5-6 and TRBJ2-7; 12 nucleotides align to TRBD1. CDR1 SGHDT and CDR2 YYEEEE come from the germline V gene. The CDR3 runs 15 residues. V lost 4 bases and J lost 4; bases outside the gene matches: 6. The CDR3: CASSAGTGGDYEQYF. The CDR3 coding sequence is TGTGCCAGCAGCGCTGGGACAGGGGGCGATTACGAGCAGTACTTC.

CDR3 sequence (DNA): TGTGCCAGCAGCTTAGCGAACGGGACATATACCCAAGAGACCCAGTACTTC. Its translation: CASSLANGTYTQETQYF. The V gene is TRBV7-9, the J gene TRBJ2-5; D possibly corresponds to TRBD1 (6 bases). Germline-derived CDR1 and CDR2 are SEHNR and FQNEAQ (reference sequence). V dropped 0 bases and J dropped 1 base, with 15 bases sitting between them. CDR3 length: 17 residues.

This clone was observed once. The chain has TRBV19 and TRBJ1-4; 7 bases align to TRBD1. In germline, CDR1 is LNHDA, CDR2 SQIVND (reference sequence). The CDR3 is 15 residues long. V dropped 10 bases and J dropped 0; count of bases not matched to a gene: 8. CDR3: CATQDRAATNEKLFF. In DNA form, the CDR3 reads TGTGCCACCCAAGACAGGGCGGCAACTAATGAAAAACTGTTTTTT.

This rearrangement joins TRBV3-1 (or the pseudogene TRBV3-2) to TRBJ1-1; D not resolved. Germline V gives CDR1 LGHDT, CDR2 YNNKEL (reference sequence). V was clipped by 0 bases and J by 6 bases, with 14 bases between them. The length of the CDR3 is 15 residues. Here the CDR3 DNA reads TGTGCCAGCAGCCAAGAGGTCCTAACTCCGGCTGAAGCTTTCTTT. Its protein is CASSQEVLTPAEAFF.

The chain carries TRBV4-1 and TRBJ2-3, with D hard to call. V shed 8 bases and J shed 0 bases, with 15 bases lying between them. The germline CDR1 and CDR2 sequences are MGHRA and YSYEKL. The length of the CDR3 is 15 residues. CDR3 bases: TGCGCCAGCTCGGGCCTGAGCGAGAGCACAGATACGCAGTATTTT. Protein sequence: CASSGLSESTDTQYF.

This chain uses TRBV7-6 with TRBJ2-7, with TRBD2 matching over 7 bases. The CDR3 is made up of 18 amino acids. Trimming cost V 5 bases and J 3 bases; bases outside gene matches: 19. Germline V CDR1 and CDR2: SGHVS, FNYEAQ. The CDR3 DNA sequence: TGTGCCAGCAGCGCGGAGCGGTCCGGGACTAACGTAGTCTACGAGCAGTACTTC. Protein: CASSAERSGTNVVYEQYF.

The gene calls are TRBV4-1 and TRBJ2-2; 10 nucleotides agree with TRBD2. The V gene's germline CDR1 is MGHRA and CDR2 YSYEKL. This CDR3 comprises 15 residues. The J segment lost 7 bases and the V segment lost 4 bases, leaving 6 bases of the junction unmatched. The DNA of the CDR3 is TGCGCCAGCAGCCCTAGCGGGGGAAAGGTCGGGGAGCTGTTTTTT. Protein sequence: CASSPSGGKVGELFF.

This chain uses TRBV2 with TRBJ2-7; D is uncertain. V lost 9 bases and J 7 bases, leaving 16 bases between the germline ends. The CDR3 runs 12 residues. The germline V gene encodes CDR1 SNHLY and CDR2 FYNNEI. Written as DNA, the CDR3 is TGTGCCAGGCGAGCAAGGGTCGGGGAGCAGTACTTC. It translates to CARRARVGEQYF.

The chain couples TRBV6-2 or TRBV6-3 to TRBJ2-3; 7 nucleotides agree with TRBD1. Germline CDR1 is MNHEY and CDR2 is SVGEGT. Trimming removed 4 bases from V and 2 bases from J; junction bases left unmatched: 3. CDR3 length: 14 amino acids. CDR3 nucleotides: TGTGCCAGCAGTTGGGACAGTCTCACAGATACGCAGTATTTT. Amino acids: CASSWDSLTDTQYF.

This sequence joins TRBV4-1 and TRBJ2-7; D is uncertain. V shed 4 bases and J shed 0 bases, with 13 bases lying between them. The CDR3 totals 15 residues. Germline assignment: CDR1 MGHRA and CDR2 YSYEKL. The CDR3: CASSPGPFPSYEQYF. The CDR3 DNA follows: TGCGCCAGCAGCCCTGGACCCTTCCCCTCCTACGAGCAGTACTTC.

The chain is built from TRBV5-6 and TRBJ2-7; a possible D gene is TRBD1 (5 bases). This CDR3 comprises 15 residues. Germline-derived CDR1 and CDR2 are SGHDT and YYEEEE. V was trimmed by 4 bases and J by 0 bases, leaving 14 bases between them. This CDR3 reads CASSLNTGYSYEQYF. The CDR3 DNA is TGTGCCAGCAGCCTAAACACAGGATACTCCTACGAGCAGTACTTC.

The chain recombines TRBV2 with TRBJ1-5; no firm D call. Trimming stripped 5 bases from V and 0 bases from J, with 14 bases between. The CDR3 runs 16 residues. CDR1 and CDR2 (germline): SNHLY, FYNNEI. The CDR3 loop is CASSPPPDGSNQPQHF. CDR3 nucleotide sequence: TGTGCCAGCAGTCCACCCCCGGACGGTAGCAATCAGCCCCAGCATTTT.

The chain combines TRBV19 with TRBJ2-3; 7 nucleotides match TRBD2. V lost 2 bases, J lost 2 bases, and 7 bases stayed unmatched. Germline CDR1 and CDR2: LNHDA and SQIVND (reference sequence). This CDR3 is 16 amino acids long. The CDR3 region has the DNA TGTGCCAGTAGTATATCAGGAGGACTAGACACAGATACGCAGTATTTT. Amino acids: CASSISGGLDTDTQYF.